This entry features one TCR beta chain sequence. What it binds is not known. The assay was immunoSEQ multiplex PCR, and TCRdb's table has in-frame clones only and misses some. The repertoire includes 10,000 to 15,000 clones, roughly 73% of them detected once, and over 15% sits in the top ten. Ipilimumab, 1 mg/kg, started 14 to 28 days after autologous transplant. Dosing: nivolumab 3 mg/kg IV, weeks 1, 4, 7, 10, then every two weeks to week 26. The data originate from a study of ipilimumab plus nivolumab after autologous stem cell transplantation. At the level of the study: Patients received a median of roughly 5 ipilimumab and about 8 nivolumab doses.

Findings of the study overall: Authors suggest TCR repertoire, Treg phenotype and gut microbiota support further study.

Per germline, CDR1 MGHRA and CDR2 YSYEKL. The CDR3 is 13 amino acids. V was clipped by 0 bases and J by 9 bases, with 11 bases between them. The clonotype was recovered from a male donor with diffuse large B-cell lymphoma. The chain has TRBV4-1 and TRBJ1-1, with D unresolved. The sequenced sample was PBMCs, obtained in a trial of ipilimumab plus nivolumab as post-transplant consolidation. CDR3 amino acids: CASSQERSSKAFF. In DNA, the CDR3 is TGCGCCAGCAGCCAAGAAAGGAGTTCGAAAGCTTTCTTT.